The clone carrying this TCR beta chain was counted between two and nine times. This record belongs to a study of T cell repertoires in aging, cancer and after chemotherapy. This CDR3 comprises 12 residues. The V end lost 4 bases, the J end lost 8 bases, and 9 bases lay between the germline ends. CDR1 and CDR2 (germline): SGHKS, YYEKEE (reference sequence). TRB rearrangements spanning V, D and J were amplified using mixed TRB-A/B primers. TCRdb reprocessed the multiplex PCR reads via MiXCR and lists one record per CDR3 protein. The table lists 15,000 to 20,000 distinct CDR3 sequences, less than 45% of them singletons. Peripheral blood genomic DNA, not sorted cells or RNA, was the template.

The gene calls are TRBV5-5 and TRBJ2-2, with D unclear. This receptor was obtained from a human donor with a solid tumor. Sequenced: blood. The CDR3 protein is CASSPVPGELFF. The CDR3 DNA reads as TGTGCCAGCAGCCCGGTCCCAGGGGAGCTGTTTTTT.